This entry lists 11 T cell receptor beta chains sequenced from one sample in a study of T cell repertoires in cytomegalovirus infection (dated by TCRdb to between 2018 and 2021). Data came from an Illumina HiSeq 1500. TCRdb reworked the public reads: Q25 trimming with fastp, MiXCR clone assembly, productive beta chains retained. Every CDR3 protein is listed once, alongside the most common genes and DNA of its rows. In this sample the table shows approximately 630,000 distinct CDR3 sequences, 20% to 25% of which occur a single time. Under 8.5% of the sample belongs to the ten largest clones. The material sequenced was CD8+ T cells from PBMCs. These receptors were taken from a human donor in good health (CMV status not recorded). Some clones in this sample may be carry-over from other donors' samples.

At least ten counts were recorded for this clonotype. The chain combines TRBV27 with TRBJ2-1; 7 bases fit TRBD2. The CDR3 has 15 amino acids. Losses at the gene ends were 6 bases for V and 0 bases for J; bases not matched to a gene: 5. Germline values: CDR1 MNHEY, CDR2 SMNVEV (reference sequence). The CDR3 DNA follows: TGTGCCAGCAGGGCGGGGGACCGCTCCTACAATGAGCAGTTCTTC. Its protein product is CASRAGDRSYNEQFF.

In its sample, this clonotype was seen many times. The chain recombines TRBV11-2 with TRBJ1-4; 9 nucleotides agree with TRBD1. The CDR3 sequence is 12 residues long. The V gene's germline CDR1 is SGHAT and CDR2 FQNNGV. The trim removed 5 bases at V and 13 bases at J, leaving 5 bases unmatched. Written as DNA, the CDR3 is TGTGCCAGCAGCCCCCCGGACAGGGGACTGTTTTTT. Amino acid sequence: CASSPPDRGLFF.

The chain combines TRBV7-6 with TRBJ1-5; 10 bases fit TRBD1. Germline V gives CDR1 SGHVS, CDR2 FNYEAQ. The CDR3 runs 16 residues. V lost 6 bases and J lost 5; bases outside the gene matches: 10. The CDR3 region is CASSERPGTGDQPQHF. The CDR3 DNA sequence: TGTGCCAGCAGTGAAAGACCCGGGACAGGGGATCAGCCCCAGCATTTT.

This clonotype was detected a few times. This chain joins TRBV15 and TRBJ1-5; no clear D gene. This CDR3 has 15 amino acids. The germline gives CDR1 LNHNV, CDR2 YYDKDF (reference sequence). Trimming removed 3 bases from V and 0 bases from J, with 9 bases in between. CDR3 in amino acids: CATSRGGYSNQPQHF. In DNA form, the CDR3 reads TGTGCCACCAGCAGGGGAGGGTATAGCAATCAGCCCCAGCATTTT.

The V call is TRBV20-1, the J call TRBJ2-1, with 8 nucleotides matching TRBD1. The V segment lost 3 bases and the J segment 6 bases; nucleotides outside the gene matches: 7. The CDR3 has 14 amino acids. Per germline, CDR1 DFQATT and CDR2 SNEGSKA (reference sequence). CDR3 sequence reads: CSASGQGVSNEQFF. Written as DNA, the CDR3 is TGCAGTGCTAGCGGACAGGGAGTTAGCAATGAGCAGTTCTTC.

There are many counts of this clonotype. The V gene is TRBV7-9, the J gene TRBJ2-1, with 9 bases identical to TRBD1. Germline CDR1 reads SEHNR; CDR2 reads FQNEAQ (reference sequence). This CDR3 is built from 16 residues. The trim removed 4 bases at V and 7 bases at J, leaving 11 bases unmatched. The CDR3 is CASSSGEYRGRNEQFF. CDR3 nucleotides: TGTGCCAGCAGCTCAGGCGAGTACAGGGGGCGAAATGAGCAGTTCTTC.

This clonotype was counted many times. The V and J genes are TRBV7-8 and TRBJ1-1, with D perhaps TRBD1 (5 bases). Germline V CDR1 and CDR2: SGHVS, FQNEAQ. V lost 2 bases, J lost 5 bases, and 15 bases lay in between. This CDR3 contains 15 residues. The CDR3 here is CASSLKKGLGTEAFF. CDR3 nucleotides: TGTGCCAGCAGCTTAAAGAAGGGGCTAGGTACTGAAGCTTTCTTT.

This clonotype was seen a few times. The CDR3 region has the DNA TGTGCCAGCAGCTCCTGGGACAGTACTAACTATGGCTACACCTTC. It specifies CASSSWDSTNYGYTF. V and J are TRBV7-2 and TRBJ1-2; 7 bases map to TRBD1. The germline CDR1 and CDR2 sequences are SGHTA and FQGNSA. V dropped 4 bases and J dropped 0; count of bases not matched to a gene: 5. This CDR3 has 15 residues.

Ten or more counts support this clonotype. The chain has TRBV7-2 and TRBJ1-2, with D perhaps matching TRBD1 (5 bases). Between the trimmed V and J ends, which lost 4 bases and 4 bases, there was a span of 10 bases. The CDR3 runs to 13 residues. Germline V CDR1 and CDR2: SGHTA, FQGNSA. CDR3 sequence (DNA): TGTGCCAGCAGCTACTTGGGGGGCTATGGCTACACCTTC. This encodes CASSYLGGYGYTF.

With respect to this clonotype: A much more abundant neighbour one base away suggests this may be a read error. The rearrangement joins TRBV12-3 or TRBV12-4 to TRBJ1-3, with D possibly matching TRBD1 (5 bases). V was trimmed by 6 bases and J by 5 bases, leaving 14 bases between them. This CDR3 contains 14 residues. The CDR3 reads CASRRAGMRNTIYF. The CDR3 region has the DNA TGTGCCAGCAGAAGAGCAGGGATGAGAAACACCATATATTTT.

The V gene is TRBV12-3 or TRBV12-4, the J gene TRBJ2-4; TRBD2 is a possible D gene (6 bases). The CDR3 is 13 amino acids. The ends were cut back, 5 bases at V and 7 bases at J, with 12 bases in the middle. The CDR3 DNA follows: TGTGCCAGCAGTCATACGGGGGACAACATTCAGTACTTC. The encoded protein is CASSHTGDNIQYF.